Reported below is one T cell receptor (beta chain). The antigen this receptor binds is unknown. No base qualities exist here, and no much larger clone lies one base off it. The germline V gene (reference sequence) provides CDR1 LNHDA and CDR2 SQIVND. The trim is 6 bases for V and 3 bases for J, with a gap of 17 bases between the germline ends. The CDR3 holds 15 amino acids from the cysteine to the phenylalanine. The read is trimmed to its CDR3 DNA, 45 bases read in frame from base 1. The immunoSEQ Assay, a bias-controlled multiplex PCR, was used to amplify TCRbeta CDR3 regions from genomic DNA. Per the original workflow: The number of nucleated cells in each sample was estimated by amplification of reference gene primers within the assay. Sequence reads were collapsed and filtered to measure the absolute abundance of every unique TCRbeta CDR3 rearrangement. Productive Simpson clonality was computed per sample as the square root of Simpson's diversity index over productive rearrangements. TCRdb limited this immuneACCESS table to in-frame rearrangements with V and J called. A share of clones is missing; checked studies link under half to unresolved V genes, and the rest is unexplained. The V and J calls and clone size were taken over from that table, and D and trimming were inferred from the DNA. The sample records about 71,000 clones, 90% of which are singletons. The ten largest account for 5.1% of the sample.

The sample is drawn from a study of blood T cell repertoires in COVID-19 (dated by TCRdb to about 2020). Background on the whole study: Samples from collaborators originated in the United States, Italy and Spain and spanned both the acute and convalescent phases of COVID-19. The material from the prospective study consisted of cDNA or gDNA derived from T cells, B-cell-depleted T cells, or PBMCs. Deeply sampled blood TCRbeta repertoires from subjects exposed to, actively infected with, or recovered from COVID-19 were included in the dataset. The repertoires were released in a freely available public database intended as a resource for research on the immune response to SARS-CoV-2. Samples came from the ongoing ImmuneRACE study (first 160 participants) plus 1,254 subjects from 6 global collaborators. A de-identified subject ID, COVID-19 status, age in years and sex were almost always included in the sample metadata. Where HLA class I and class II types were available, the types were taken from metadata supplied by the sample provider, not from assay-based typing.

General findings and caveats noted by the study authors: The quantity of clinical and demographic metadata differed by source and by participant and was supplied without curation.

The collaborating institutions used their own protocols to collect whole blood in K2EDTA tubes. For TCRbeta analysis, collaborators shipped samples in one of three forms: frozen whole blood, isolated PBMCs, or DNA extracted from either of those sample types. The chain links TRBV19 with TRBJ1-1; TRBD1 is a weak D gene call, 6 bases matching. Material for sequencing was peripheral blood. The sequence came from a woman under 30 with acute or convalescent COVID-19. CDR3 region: CASSGATGIHTEAFF. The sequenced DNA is TGTGCCAGTAGCGGGGCTACAGGGATACACACTGAAGCTTTCTTT.